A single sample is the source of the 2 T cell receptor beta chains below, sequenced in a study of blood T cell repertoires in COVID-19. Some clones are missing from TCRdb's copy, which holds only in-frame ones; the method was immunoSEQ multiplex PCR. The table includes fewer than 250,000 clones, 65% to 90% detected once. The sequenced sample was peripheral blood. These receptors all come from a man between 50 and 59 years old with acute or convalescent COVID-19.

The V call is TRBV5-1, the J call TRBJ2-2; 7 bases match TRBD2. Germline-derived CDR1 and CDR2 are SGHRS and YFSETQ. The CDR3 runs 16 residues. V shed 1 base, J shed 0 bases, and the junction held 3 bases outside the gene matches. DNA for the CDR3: TGCGCCAGCAGCTTGCAAGCGGGGCCGAACACCGGGGAGCTGTTTTTT. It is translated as CASSLQAGPNTGELFF.

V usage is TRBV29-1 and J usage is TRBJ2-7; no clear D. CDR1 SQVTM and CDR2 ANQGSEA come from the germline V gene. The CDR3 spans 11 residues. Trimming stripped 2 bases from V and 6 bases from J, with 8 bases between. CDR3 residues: CSVESTAEQYF. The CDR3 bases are TGCAGCGTTGAAAGCACAGCCGAGCAGTACTTC.